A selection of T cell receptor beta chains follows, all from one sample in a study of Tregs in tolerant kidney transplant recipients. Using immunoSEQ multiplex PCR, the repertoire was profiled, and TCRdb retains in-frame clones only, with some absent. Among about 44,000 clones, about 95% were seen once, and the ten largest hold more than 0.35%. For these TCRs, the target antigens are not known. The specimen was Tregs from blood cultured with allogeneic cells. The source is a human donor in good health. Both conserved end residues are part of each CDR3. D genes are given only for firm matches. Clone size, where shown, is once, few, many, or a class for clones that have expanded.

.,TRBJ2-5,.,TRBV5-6,TGTGCCAGCAGCTTACTGCAGGGGGAGACCCAGTACTTC,CASSLLQGETQYF
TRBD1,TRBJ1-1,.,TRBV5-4,TGTGCCAGCAATACACAGGGGGCCCTTTCTTACACTGAAGCTTTCTTT,CASNTQGALSYTEAFF
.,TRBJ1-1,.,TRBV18,TGTGCCAGCTCACCCGAACCCCGAGGGGACACTGAAGCTTTCTTT,CASSPEPRGDTEAFF
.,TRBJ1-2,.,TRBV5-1,TGCGCCAGCAGTCAGACCCTCGGGACCGAAATTTATGGCTACACCTTC,CASSQTLGTEIYGYTF
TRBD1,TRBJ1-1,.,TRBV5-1,TGCGCCAGCAGCCCACAGGGGGCGACGTCAGCTTTCTTT,CASSPQGATSAFF
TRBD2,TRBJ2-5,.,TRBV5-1,TGCGCCAGCAGCTTGGCCCCAGCGGGACGGCTAGAGGCCCAGTACTTC,CASSLAPAGRLEAQYF
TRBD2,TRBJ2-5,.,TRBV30,TGTGCCTGGAGTTGGGGCCGTACTAGCGGGAGGGAAGAGACCCAGTACTTC,CAWSWGRTSGREETQYF
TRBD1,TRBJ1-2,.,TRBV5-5,TGTGCCAGCAGCCTTCGCGGGACAGGGCATGGCTACACCTTC,CASSLRGTGHGYTF
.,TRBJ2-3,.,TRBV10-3,TGTGCCATCAGCCCTAGCGCCACTAGCACAGATACGCAGTATTTT,CAISPSATSTDTQYF
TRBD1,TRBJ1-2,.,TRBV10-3,TGTGCCATCAGTGAGCCGGACAGGCCTTCGGATGGCTACACCTTC,CAISEPDRPSDGYTF
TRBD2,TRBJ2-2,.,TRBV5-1,TGCGCCAGCAGCTCCATAAAGGGACTAGCGAACACCGGGGAGCTGTTTTTT,CASSSIKGLANTGELFF
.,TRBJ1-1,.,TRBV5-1,TGCGCCAGCAGCCCGGGACCCAACACTGAAGCTTTCTTT,CASSPGPNTEAFF
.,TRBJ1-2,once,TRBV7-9,TGTGCCAGCAGCTTAGTTTCGGCGTTAAGTGGCTACACCTTC,CASSLVSALSGYTF
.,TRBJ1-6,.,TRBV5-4,TGTGCCAGCAGTCAGGAGGGGAATTCACCCCTCCACTTT,CASSQEGNSPLHF
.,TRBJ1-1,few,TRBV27,TGTGCCAGCAGTTTCATTGGAGGGGGGATGAACACTGAAGCTTTCTTT,CASSFIGGGMNTEAFF
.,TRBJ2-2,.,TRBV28,TGTGCCAGCAGCCTACCGCACACCGGGGAGCTGTTTTTT,CASSLPHTGELFF
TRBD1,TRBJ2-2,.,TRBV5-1,TGCGCCAGCAGCTTGATGGGACAGGCCGGGGAGCTGTTTTTT,CASSLMGQAGELFF
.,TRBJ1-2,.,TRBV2,TGTGCCAGCAGTGGGGAGTACGGCCTCCCGTATGGCTACACCTTC,CASSGEYGLPYGYTF
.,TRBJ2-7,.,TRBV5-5,TGTGCCAGCAGCTTGGTGTCGCCGTACTACGAGCAGTACTTC,CASSLVSPYYEQYF
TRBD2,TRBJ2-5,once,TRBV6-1,TGTGCCAGCTGCGCGGGGGGTTGGGAGACCCAGTACTTC,CASCAGGWETQYF
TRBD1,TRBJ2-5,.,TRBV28,TGTGCCAGCAGTTCACGACAGGGAAGAGAGACCCAGTACTTC,CASSSRQGRETQYF
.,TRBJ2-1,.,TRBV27,TGTGCCAGCAGTTTGGGGCACGACTACAATGAGCAGTTCTTC,CASSLGHDYNEQFF
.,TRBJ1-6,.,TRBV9,TGTGCCAGCAGCGTAGGTGGACGGGGGGCTCCCCTCCACTTT,CASSVGGRGAPLHF
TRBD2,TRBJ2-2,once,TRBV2,TGTGCCAGCAGTGAAGCGCTTCGACTAGCGGGAGTCGCCGGGGAGCTGTTTTTT,CASSEALRLAGVAGELFF
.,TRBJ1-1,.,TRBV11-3,TGTGCCAGCAGTTTTCGGGGCCCCGGTGATACTGAAGCTTTCTTT,CASSFRGPGDTEAFF
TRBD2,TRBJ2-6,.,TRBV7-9,TGTGCCAGCCGAATATTCAAAGGGAGGGGTTCTGGGGCCAACGTCCTGACTTTC,CASRIFKGRGSGANVLTF
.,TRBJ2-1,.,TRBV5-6,TGTGCCAGCAGCTCCGGCCGTGGCCTTGGCTACAATGAGCAGTTCTTC,CASSSGRGLGYNEQFF
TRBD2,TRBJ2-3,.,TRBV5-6,TGTGCCAGCAGCACCTGGCCGGGACTAGCCTCCACAGATACGCAGTATTTT,CASSTWPGLASTDTQYF
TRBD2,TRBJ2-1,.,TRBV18,TGTGCCAGCTCACCGAGACTAGCGGAGTCCTACAATGAGCAGTTCTTC,CASSPRLAESYNEQFF
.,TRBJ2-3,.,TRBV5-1,TGCGCCAGCAGCTTGCGGGTAGATACGCAGTATTTT,CASSLRVDTQYF
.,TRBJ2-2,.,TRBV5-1,TGCGCCAGCAAGACGGGGAGCACCGGGGAGCTGTTTTTT,CASKTGSTGELFF
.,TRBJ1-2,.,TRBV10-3,TGTGCCATCAGTGAGGCAGGGTATGGCTACACCTTC,CAISEAGYGYTF
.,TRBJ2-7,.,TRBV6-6,TGTGCCAGCAGTCCGCAGAACTACGAGCAGTACTTC,CASSPQNYEQYF